This TCR beta chain originates from a study of cytomegalovirus exposure and HLA in healthy donors. Study-level findings and limits: Later on, an analysis tied 15,000 to 20,000 TCR beta sequences to HLA alleles at 0.05 false discovery rate.

Per the germline V gene, CDR1 is SGHNT and CDR2 is YYREEE (reference sequence). The V and J ends lost 4 bases and 6 bases, in that order; junction bases with no gene match: 5. The CDR3 contains 13 residues. It was with 60 Vbeta and 13 Jbeta primers that the PCR ran. Sequencing was performed with immunoSEQ multiplex PCR; in TCRdb, only in-frame clones are kept and a portion is missing. The repertoire holds roughly 150,000 clones, with roughly a tenth as singletons. Concerning this clone: Its antigen remains unknown.

Sequences were obtained from PBMCs. The sequence derives from a male donor in good health and CMV-seronegative. J is TRBJ2-5 and V is TRBV5-4, with TRBD2 identical over 8 bases. CDR3 sequence (DNA): TGTGCCAGCAGCCGGGGGGGGGTACAGACCCAGTACTTC. It specifies CASSRGGVQTQYF.